Each of the 9 T cell receptor beta chains below was sequenced from the same sample in a study of blood T cell repertoires in COVID-19. Sequenced by immunoSEQ multiplex PCR; TCRdb stores in-frame clones only, minus some. The data contain more than 100,000 clones, around 82% of them singletons. Sequenced material: peripheral blood. The receptors were gathered from a man in his sixties with acute or convalescent COVID-19.

This chain's CDR3 is CASSVGGRGFSNEQFF. CDR3 sequence (DNA): TGTGCCAGCAGCGTAGGTGGGAGGGGTTTTTCCAATGAGCAGTTCTTC. The chain carries TRBV9 and TRBJ2-1; 7 positions match TRBD2. CDR1 is SGDLS, CDR2 YYNGEE, per germline. There are 16 residues in the CDR3. Trimming cost V 0 bases and J 6 bases; bases outside gene matches: 9.

The genes are TRBV6-5 and TRBJ2-3; TRBD1 is a possible D gene (6 bases). The CDR3 has 16 residues. The germline V gene encodes CDR1 MNHEY and CDR2 SVGAGI. With 0 bases removed from V and 2 bases from J, the gap between germline ends came to 12 bases. This CDR3 reads CASSYSTDSYTDTQYF. The CDR3 region has the DNA TGTGCCAGCAGTTACTCCACGGACAGCTACACAGATACGCAGTATTTT.

The V call is TRBV27, the J call TRBJ2-1; D ambiguous. V lost 1 base to trimming and J lost 8 bases, with 12 bases between them. Germline CDR1 reads MNHEY; CDR2 reads SMNVEV (reference sequence). CDR3 length: 14 residues. CDR3 residues: CASSLWWAVDEQFF. The CDR3 DNA follows: TGTGCCAGCAGTTTATGGTGGGCCGTGGATGAGCAGTTCTTC.

The chain is built from TRBV6-5 and TRBJ2-5; unclear D gene. The CDR3 is made up of 16 amino acids. V was cut by 0 bases and J by 5 bases, with 16 bases left in between. Looked up from germline, CDR1 is MNHEY and CDR2 is SVGAGI. The chain's CDR3 is CASSYSVQPYGETQYF. The DNA for the CDR3 is TGTGCCAGCAGTTACTCAGTGCAGCCCTACGGGGAGACCCAGTACTTC.

J is TRBJ1-2 and V is TRBV19; D unclear. V was cut by 6 bases and J by 3 bases, with 17 bases left in between. Per the germline V gene, CDR1 is LNHDA and CDR2 is SQIVND (reference sequence). CDR3 length equals 15 residues. The CDR3 spells CASRRRAGADYGYTF. In DNA, the CDR3 is TGTGCCAGTAGACGGAGGGCGGGAGCCGACTATGGCTACACCTTC. The full variable domain, its missing parts supplied by reference TRBV19 and TRBJ1-2, is DGGITQSPKYLFRKEGQNVTLSCEQNLNHDAMYWYRQDPGQGLRLIYYSQIVNDFQKGDIAEGYSVSREKKESFPLTVTSAQKNPTAFYLCASRRRAGADYGYTFGSGTRLTVV.

This chain uses TRBV5-6 with TRBJ2-1; tentative D call: TRBD2 (6 bases). The CDR3 spans 18 residues. The ends were cut back, 2 bases at V and 2 bases at J, with 20 bases in the middle. Germline V gives CDR1 SGHDT, CDR2 YYEEEE. The CDR3 coding sequence is TGTGCCAGCAGCTTAATTACTAGCTTGGGGCAGCCCTACAATGAGCAGTTCTTC. Amino acid sequence: CASSLITSLGQPYNEQFF.

This clone has only one observation. The genes are TRBV4-2 and TRBJ2-7, with 11 bases identical to TRBD2. The V gene's germline CDR1 is LGHNA and CDR2 YNFKEQ. J was trimmed by 4 bases and V by 1 base; bases with no gene match: 3. CDR3 length: 15 residues. CDR3: CASSQGSSGGYEQYF. The DNA for the CDR3 is TGTGCCAGCAGCCAAGGGTCTAGCGGGGGGTACGAGCAGTACTTC.

The V and J genes are TRBV19 and TRBJ1-3; 12 nucleotides agree with TRBD1. V was pared by 3 bases and J by 0 bases, with 6 bases of the junction left unmatched. In germline, CDR1 is LNHDA, CDR2 SQIVND (reference sequence). CDR3 length: 18 residues. This CDR3 reads CASSIRDRGPSSGNTIYF. The CDR3, as DNA: TGTGCCAGTAGTATTCGGGACAGGGGGCCCAGCTCTGGAAACACCATATATTTT.

The chain links TRBV2 to TRBJ1-2; TRBD1 matches 9 bases. CDR3 length equals 18 residues. After removal of 6 bases from V and 3 bases from J, the junction contained 17 bases not matched to a gene. Germline-derived CDR1 and CDR2 are SNHLY and FYNNEI. CDR3 in amino acids: CASSTENNNRGHYYGYTF. In DNA form, the CDR3 reads TGTGCCAGCAGCACTGAGAATAACAACAGGGGGCATTACTATGGCTACACCTTC.